This T cell receptor (beta chain) was recorded in a study of beta chain features in type 1 diabetes (dated by TCRdb to about 2018). Regarding the complete study: Patients and healthy donors did not differ in mean age, gender distribution, total cell number or subset yield. A total of around 100 million sorted cells were examined across all samples, and RNA yield correlated strongly with the number of cells per subset. In the study, recently diagnosed type 1 diabetes patients and matched healthy donors were compared on the TCRB repertoires of their sorted circulating CD4+ T cell subsets. Naive and central memory subsets were obtained from all 30 or so donors, but regulatory and stem cell-like memory subsets were isolated from only 8 patients and roughly 8 healthy donors.

CDR1 and CDR2 (SNHLY, FYNNEI) derive from the germline V gene. V and J lose 10 bases and 1 base, and a span of 10 bases separates them. The CDR3 measures 12 amino acids from cysteine to phenylalanine. Only the CDR3 DNA stays, 36 bases, in frame from base 1. This clone was detected a few times. Its binding antigen is unknown. Nothing much larger sits one base from this clone, and base qualities are not available. The High Capacity cDNA Reverse Transcription Kit was used to reverse transcribe all of the isolated RNA, meaning that expressed TCRB transcripts were what got sequenced. Deep immunoSEQ sequencing was applied to naive, central memory and regulatory T cell samples, giving an average of about 3.4 million total reads per sample. Sorted cells were lysed in RLT buffer, and RNA was extracted using DNase-treated RNeasy Micro or Mini kits according to cell number. To prevent cross-contamination, every cell subset was processed on its own, while patient and healthy donor samples were processed together. The immunoSEQ multiplex PCR was used to amplify TCRB sequences from cDNA, yielding 87-bp fragments that span the CDR3 region. Sequencing of the amplicons was done on the Illumina HiSeq platform. The paper's data handling went like this. PCR bias was corrected computationally using synthetic template baselines, and reads within Hamming distance 2 were collapsed, with unmergeable singletons discarded. Reads were aligned against IMGT so that V, D and J genes, CDR3 length and insertions or deletions at six rearrangement sites could be assigned. Within each subset, clonotype counts were normalized to sorted cell number, after which true diversity and Gini coefficients were computed with the tcR R package. Repertoire sharing was quantified using the overlap coefficient calculated on TCRB nucleotide sequences. As a proxy for the pre-selection repertoire, out-of-frame TCRB sequences from naive cells were analyzed. In its TCRdb copy, this immuneACCESS table keeps in-frame sequences only and misses some clones. Where compared with another copy, unresolved V genes explain less than half of these, and the others have no known cause. The D gene and trimming were derived from the DNA, and the V and J assignments and clone size from that table. Here the sample has 400,000 to 500,000 clones; over 11% occur a single time. Of the sample, roughly 0.035% falls within the top ten clones.

Each donor gave one peripheral blood draw, roughly 0.12 L on average, collected into heparinised tubes. Naive, central memory, regulatory and stem cell-like memory CD4+ T cells were sorted on a BD FACSAria II using a panel including CD45RO, CCR7, CD25, CD127, CD95 and CD27. Every sorted population had a purity above 95%. PBMCs were separated immediately by Lymphoprep density gradient centrifugation and were stained directly, without being cultured. Samples were stained and sorted in pairs, with one healthy donor and one patient per experiment, so that batch effects were minimized. Findings and caveats that apply to the study as a whole: HLA sub-analyses involved small numbers of individuals, so any influence of HLA type on TCRB rearrangement remained unresolved. A moderate but significant shortening of TCRB CDR3 length was observed in type 1 diabetes patients in all four CD4+ subsets. Shorter templates might be favored by PCR, yet because patient and control samples were amplified and corrected together, any such skew would affect both groups equally. Naive, central memory and regulatory TCRB repertoires appeared to be more alike among patients than among healthy donors. At VDJ recombination sites, patients with type 1 diabetes made fewer insertions and deleted more nucleotides, a pattern implying thymic rearrangement abnormalities. Because cDNA rather than genomic DNA was sequenced, highly expressing activated cells could have been over-represented, although no difference in activation and CD3 levels was found between groups.

Sequences were obtained from naive CD4+ T cells from blood. The cell subset or site label, read with the paper, signifies: true naive CD4+ T cells. This clonotype was obtained from a man younger than 45 in good health. The chain is assembled from TRBV2 and TRBJ2-5; a confident D gene designation cannot be given. The sequenced DNA is TGTGCCACCGGTGCAGGCCAAGAGACCCAGTACTTC. Translated, it gives CATGAGQETQYF.